Following are 10 T cell receptor beta chains from one sample sequenced in a study of T cells after posttransplantation cyclophosphamide (dated by TCRdb to between 2015 and 2016). What this sample's treatment or condition label stands for: high-dose cyclophosphamide on days +3 and +4 as single-agent GVHD prophylaxis. PTCy patients received busulfan and fludarabine conditioning, a related or unrelated marrow graft, and cyclophosphamide on days +3 and +4. Libraries were made using the immunoSEQ multiplex PCR assay. What TCRdb holds here is the immuneACCESS table cut down to in-frame rearrangements. Part of the clones is not present; checked against another copy, under half of the missing clones reflect an unresolved V gene, and the others are unexplained. In this sample the table shows some 1,900 clones, and no singletons are among them. Around 15% of the sample goes to the ten largest clones. Sequencing was performed on PBMCs, taken 32 days after allogeneic stem cell transplant with posttransplant cyclophosphamide. The source of these receptors is a female patient aged 40 to 55 who received an allogeneic stem cell transplant from a related donor, was CMV-positive, and had no GVHD. Some T cells present after a transplant may be cells of the graft donor.

By sample fraction, this clone is medium-sized. V and J are TRBV5-6 and TRBJ2-7, with D hard to call. Germline CDR1 and CDR2: SGHDT and YYEEEE. The CDR3 contains 14 residues. Trimming removed 4 bases at V and 4 bases at J, with 15 bases between. In DNA, the CDR3 is TGTGCCAGCAGCCCTGACTCTACCGATTACGAGCAGTACTTC. Amino acids: CASSPDSTDYEQYF.

This clone is medium-sized in the sample. The chain links TRBV11-1 to TRBJ1-6, with D possibly matching TRBD1 (5 bases). Germline CDR1 is SGHAT and CDR2 is FQDESV (reference sequence). This CDR3 is built from 14 residues. V shed 1 base and J shed 7 bases, with 8 bases lying between them. The CDR3, as DNA: TGTGCCAGCAGCTTAGGAGGGGAAAATTCACCCCTCCACTTT. Its translation: CASSLGGENSPLHF.

This clone was detected many times. The V call is TRBV5-6, the J call TRBJ2-5, with TRBD1 matching 7 bases. Trimming at V came to 7 bases and at J to 2 bases, leaving 2 bases not matched to a gene. In germline, CDR1 is SGHDT, CDR2 YYEEEE. The CDR3 runs to 12 residues. Written as DNA, the CDR3 is TGTGCCAGCGGGACAGTACAAGAGACCCAGTACTTC. Translating gives CASGTVQETQYF.

Within the sample, this clone is medium-sized. V and J are TRBV5-6 and TRBJ2-1; TRBD2 aligns across 14 bases. The CDR3 loop spans 16 amino acids. The V segment lost 2 bases and the J segment 9 bases; nucleotides outside the gene matches: 7. Germline V gene data show CDR1 as SGHDT and CDR2 as YYEEEE. The chain's CDR3 is CASSFRLAGGVSEQFF. CDR3 nucleotide sequence: TGTGCCAGCAGCTTCCGACTAGCGGGGGGGGTCAGTGAGCAGTTCTTC.

By share of the sample, this clone is medium-sized. V is TRBV24-1 and J is TRBJ2-2; 7 nucleotides agree with TRBD2. V gave up 6 bases and J gave up 6 bases; unmatched junction bases: 9. Looked up from germline, CDR1 is KGHDR and CDR2 is SFDVKD. The CDR3 loop spans 15 amino acids. The CDR3 reads CATSFGGGYAGELFF. As DNA, the CDR3 is TGTGCCACCAGTTTTGGGGGGGGTTATGCCGGGGAGCTGTTTTTT.

Ten or more counts support this clone. The V and J genes are TRBV6-1 and TRBJ2-1; D remains ambiguous. V dropped 2 bases and J dropped 4 bases, with 9 bases sitting between them. The V gene's germline CDR1 is MNHNS and CDR2 SASEGT. This CDR3 has 14 residues. CDR3 amino acids: CASSENQEYNEQFF. CDR3 bases: TGTGCCAGCAGTGAAAACCAGGAATACAATGAGCAGTTCTTC.

Relative to its sample, this clone is medium-sized. The chain joins TRBV7-3 to TRBJ2-1; weak D call: TRBD1 (6 bases). The germline gives CDR1 SGHTA, CDR2 FQGTGA. V lost 5 bases and J lost 6, with 14 bases in between. The CDR3 consists of 14 residues. CDR3 region: CASSPRQDPNEQFF. The CDR3 coding sequence is TGTGCCAGCAGCCCCCGACAGGACCCCAATGAGCAGTTCTTC.

This clone has at least ten counts. This rearrangement joins TRBV24-1 to TRBJ2-5; D possibly corresponds to TRBD1 (6 bases). Germline CDR1 is KGHDR and CDR2 is SFDVKD. CDR3 length: 15 amino acids. The V end was cut by 3 bases, the J end by 4 bases, with 14 bases between. In nucleotides, the CDR3 is TGTGCCACCAGTGATCTGGGGGCTGGAGGAGAGACCCAGTACTTC. Its protein is CATSDLGAGGETQYF.

This clone was detected a few times. The genes are TRBV5-1 and TRBJ2-3; 8 nucleotides agree with TRBD1. The CDR3 consists of 14 residues. The junction had 6 bases not matched to a gene; V was cut back by 5 bases and J by 4 bases. In germline, CDR1 is SGHRS, CDR2 YFSETQ. CDR3 DNA: TGCGCCAGCAGTCCCGCAGGGGGCGCAGATACGCAGTATTTT. This codes for CASSPAGGADTQYF.

Ten or more counts support this clone. V is TRBV5-4 and J is TRBJ1-2, with 7 bases that match TRBD1. V lost 5 bases to trimming and J lost 6 bases; unmatched junction nucleotides: 7. The CDR3 sequence is 13 residues long. Per the germline V gene, CDR1 is SGHNT and CDR2 is YYREEE (reference sequence). CDR3 sequence (DNA): TGTGCCAGCAGGACCGGGACAGAAAATGGCTACACCTTC. Translating it yields CASRTGTENGYTF.